The rows below give T cell receptor beta chains drawn from one sample of a study of OX40 agonist ivuxolimab in advanced cancers. Some clones are missing from TCRdb's copy, which holds only in-frame ones; the method was immunoSEQ multiplex PCR. The table records over 80,000 clones, approximately 80% of them present only once. Sequences were derived from CD4+ or CD8+ T cells sorted from blood, sampled in a trial of the OX40 agonist ivuxolimab. These receptors originate from an adult with an advanced solid tumor such as melanoma, head and neck, liver or kidney cancer. The CDR3 runs from the conserved cysteine through the conserved F or W. D genes are given only for firm matches. Expanded clones are given a class, and other clones once, few, many or no size at all.

d_call: TRBD1; clone_size: .; j_call: TRBJ1-1; v_call: TRBV30; cdr3_aa: CAWSEQGVTEAFF; cdr3_nt: TGTGCCTGGAGTGAACAGGGGGTCACTGAAGCTTTCTTT
d_call: TRBD1; clone_size: .; j_call: TRBJ2-7; v_call: TRBV7-2; cdr3_aa: CASSARDRAYEQYF; cdr3_nt: TGTGCCAGCAGCGCCCGGGACAGGGCCTACGAGCAGTACTTC
d_call: TRBD2; clone_size: .; j_call: TRBJ2-1; v_call: TRBV7-3; cdr3_aa: CASSLVVAGVDEQFF; cdr3_nt: TGTGCCAGCAGCTTGGTGGTAGCGGGGGTCGATGAGCAGTTCTTC
d_call: TRBD2; clone_size: .; j_call: TRBJ2-5; v_call: TRBV29-1; cdr3_aa: CSVVGTSSLQGTQYF; cdr3_nt: TGCAGCGTTGTAGGGACTAGCTCTTTGCAGGGGACCCAGTACTTC
d_call: TRBD1; clone_size: .; j_call: TRBJ1-3; v_call: TRBV18; cdr3_aa: CASSPTYEIRGHPGNTIYF; cdr3_nt: TGTGCCAGCTCACCAACGTACGAAATAAGGGGGCACCCTGGAAACACCATATATTTT
d_call: .; clone_size: .; j_call: TRBJ1-6; v_call: TRBV30; cdr3_aa: CAWRTSGVSSPLHF; cdr3_nt: TGTGCCTGGAGGACGTCAGGGGTTAGTTCACCCCTCCACTTT
d_call: .; clone_size: once; j_call: TRBJ2-5; v_call: TRBV12-5; cdr3_aa: CASGRPETQYF; cdr3_nt: TGTGCTAGTGGTCGCCCAGAGACCCAGTACTTC
d_call: TRBD1; clone_size: many; j_call: TRBJ1-1; v_call: TRBV11-1; cdr3_aa: CASSPGTGNINTEAFF; cdr3_nt: TGTGCCAGCAGCCCTGGGACAGGGAACATTAACACTGAAGCTTTCTTT
d_call: TRBD1; clone_size: .; j_call: TRBJ2-1; v_call: TRBV25-1; cdr3_aa: CASSAGTGGINEQFF; cdr3_nt: TGTGCCAGCAGTGCGGGGACAGGAGGGATCAATGAGCAGTTCTTC
d_call: .; clone_size: .; j_call: TRBJ2-3; v_call: TRBV27; cdr3_aa: CASSLNTDTQYF; cdr3_nt: TGTGCCAGCAGTTTAAACACAGATACGCAGTATTTT
d_call: TRBD1; clone_size: .; j_call: TRBJ1-2; v_call: TRBV9; cdr3_aa: CASSGDRVPGYTF; cdr3_nt: TGTGCCAGCAGCGGGGACAGGGTGCCTGGCTACACCTTC
d_call: TRBD1; clone_size: .; j_call: TRBJ1-2; v_call: TRBV4-3; cdr3_aa: CASSQAEDRIVYGYTF; cdr3_nt: TGCGCCAGCAGCCAGGCGGAGGACAGGATTGTGTATGGCTACACCTTC
d_call: TRBD2; clone_size: .; j_call: TRBJ2-5; v_call: TRBV7-7; cdr3_aa: CASSSLAGIQETQYF; cdr3_nt: TGTGCCAGCAGCTCACTAGCGGGGATCCAAGAGACCCAGTACTTC
d_call: .; clone_size: .; j_call: TRBJ1-1; v_call: TRBV2; cdr3_aa: CASSEAGQNTEAFF; cdr3_nt: TGTGCCAGCAGTGAAGCGGGTCAGAACACTGAAGCTTTCTTT
d_call: .; clone_size: .; j_call: TRBJ1-2; v_call: TRBV11-2; cdr3_aa: CASSWGDYGYTF; cdr3_nt: TGTGCCAGCAGCTGGGGGGACTATGGCTACACCTTC
d_call: .; clone_size: .; j_call: TRBJ1-1; v_call: TRBV6-6; cdr3_aa: CAISATGKGNTEAFF; cdr3_nt: TGTGCCATCAGTGCAACAGGGAAGGGGAACACTGAAGCTTTCTTT
d_call: .; clone_size: .; j_call: TRBJ1-1; v_call: TRBV30; cdr3_aa: CAWSASAWGGTEAFF; cdr3_nt: TGTGCCTGGAGTGCCTCTGCCTGGGGGGGGACTGAAGCTTTCTTT
d_call: TRBD1; clone_size: .; j_call: TRBJ1-1; v_call: TRBV19; cdr3_aa: CASSSPGQGRYTEAFF; cdr3_nt: TGTGCCAGTAGTTCCCCAGGACAGGGGCGTTACACTGAAGCTTTCTTT
d_call: TRBD1; clone_size: .; j_call: TRBJ2-7; v_call: TRBV11-2; cdr3_aa: CASSLTGRSYEQYF; cdr3_nt: TGTGCCAGCAGCTTGACAGGGAGATCCTACGAGCAGTACTTC
d_call: .; clone_size: .; j_call: TRBJ2-1; v_call: TRBV6-5; cdr3_aa: CASRKVAGEQFF; cdr3_nt: TGTGCCAGCAGAAAAGTTGCGGGTGAGCAGTTCTTC
d_call: TRBD1; clone_size: .; j_call: TRBJ1-2; v_call: TRBV28; cdr3_aa: CASRDWTGVSYGYTF; cdr3_nt: TGTGCCAGCAGAGACTGGACAGGGGTGAGCTATGGCTACACCTTC
d_call: .; clone_size: once; j_call: TRBJ1-1; v_call: TRBV5-6; cdr3_aa: CASSPAGGMNTEAFF; cdr3_nt: TGTGCCAGCAGCCCGGCGGGAGGAATGAACACTGAAGCTTTCTTT
d_call: .; clone_size: .; j_call: TRBJ2-3; v_call: TRBV6-6; cdr3_aa: CASRSRDTGSTDTQYF; cdr3_nt: TGTGCCAGCAGGTCCCGGGACACGGGGAGCACAGATACGCAGTATTTT
d_call: .; clone_size: .; j_call: TRBJ2-2; v_call: TRBV7-2; cdr3_aa: CASSLSWRTTNTGELFF; cdr3_nt: TGTGCCAGCAGCTTAAGTTGGCGGACAACGAACACCGGGGAGCTGTTTTTT